This TCR beta chain was captured by sequencing in a study of blood T cell repertoires in COVID-19. About the research overall: In each case, the material was cDNA or gDNA derived from T cells, B-cell-depleted T cells, or PBMCs.

Profiled with immunoSEQ multiplex PCR; TCRdb holds only in-frame clones, not every one. Of under 50,000 clones in the sample, 70% to 85% were seen once. Trimming stripped 0 bases from V and 2 bases from J, with 8 bases between. CDR3 size: 15 residues. The germline gives CDR1 SGDLS, CDR2 YYNGEE. This sequence joins TRBV9 and TRBJ2-2; D is unclear. Sequenced input: peripheral blood. The receptor comes from a man aged 50 to 60 with active COVID-19. The CDR3 region has the DNA TGTGCCAGCAGCGTAGGTTTTAGAAACACCGGGGAGCTGTTTTTT. Translated, it gives CASSVGFRNTGELFF.